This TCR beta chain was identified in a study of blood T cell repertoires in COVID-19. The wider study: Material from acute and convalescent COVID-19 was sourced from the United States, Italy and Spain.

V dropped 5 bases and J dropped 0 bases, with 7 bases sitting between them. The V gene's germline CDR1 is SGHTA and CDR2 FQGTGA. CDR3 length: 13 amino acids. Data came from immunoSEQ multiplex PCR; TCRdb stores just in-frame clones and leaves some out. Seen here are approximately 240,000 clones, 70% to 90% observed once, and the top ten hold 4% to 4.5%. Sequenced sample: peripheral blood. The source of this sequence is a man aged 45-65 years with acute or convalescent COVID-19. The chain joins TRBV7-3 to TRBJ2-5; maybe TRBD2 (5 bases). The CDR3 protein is CASSPGYQETQYF. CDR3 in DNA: TGTGCCAGCAGCCCGGGGTACCAAGAGACCCAGTACTTC.